These 3 T cell receptor beta chains originate from one sample sequenced in a study of T cells expressing NK-cell markers. For each CDR3 protein, TCRdb gives one entry from its re-call of the 5' RACE reads, without DNA. This sample contains about 380,000 distinct CDR3 sequences. The specimen was blood T cells: a sorted CD56 or NKG2C T cell subset, CD4+ or CD8+ T cells, or bulk PBMC T cells (not recorded which). All receptors come from a man aged 18-69 years in good health.

The V and J genes are TRBV12-3 or TRBV12-4 and TRBJ1-3. The CDR3 is made up of 13 amino acids. The CDR3 region is CASRAGGRNTIYF.

The rearrangement links TRBV27 to TRBJ2-7. This CDR3 is built from 14 residues. Germline lookup yields CDR1 MNHEY and CDR2 SMNVEV (reference sequence). Here the CDR3 reads CASSYRKSHYEQYF.

The chain uses TRBV29-1 and TRBJ1-1. Germline CDR1 and CDR2: SQVTM and ANQGSEA. This CDR3 comprises 13 residues. The CDR3 here is CSVATAMNTEAFF.